This T cell receptor (beta chain) was retrieved from a study of T cell responses to AZD1222 COVID-19 vaccine. In the study overall: Timing groups of about 4 and about 12 weeks for second doses were pooled.

A word on this clone: The target antigen is unknown.

CDR1 and CDR2 from the germline V gene are SGHTS and YDEGEE. V lost 2 bases, J lost 5 bases, and 7 bases stayed unmatched. CDR3 size: 16 residues. The method was immunoSEQ multiplex PCR; TCRdb's version includes in-frame clones alone and lacks a portion of them. The sample lists 100,000 or so clones; around 89% were seen once. Study-wide results and limits: Targeting of unmutated variant regions was reportedly seen in nearly half of spike-specific TCRs.

The sequence was obtained from an adult in good health. The sample in question was peripheral blood, obtained on day 0 of AZD1222 vaccination. V usage is TRBV5-8 and J usage is TRBJ1-6; 7 nucleotides line up with TRBD1. CDR3 protein: CASSFEGAHNNSPLHF. CDR3 DNA: TGTGCCAGCAGCTTCGAGGGGGCCCACAATAATTCACCCCTCCACTTT. Full variable domain (missing parts from reference TRBV5-8 and TRBJ1-6): EAGVTQSPTHLIKTRGQQATLRCSPISGHTSVYWYQQALGLGLQFLLWYDEGEERNRGNFPPRFSGRQFPNYSSELNVNALELEDSALYLCASSFEGAHNNSPLHFGNGTRLTVT.